This TCR beta chain appears in the sequencing data of a study of cytomegalovirus exposure and HLA in healthy donors. Across the study: Among the roughly 370 genotyped donors, approximately 80% were placed in the Caucasian-associated ancestry cluster. Points from the study as a whole: Earlier analysis looked at TCR beta V segments, and most were productive about 90% or about 30% of the time. With high specificity and sensitivity, the classifier reportedly diagnosed cytomegalovirus status.

A multiplex PCR was run with 60 Vbeta primers and 13 Jbeta primers. This table comes from immunoSEQ multiplex PCR, and its TCRdb copy is limited to in-frame clones, with some not included. The sample records approximately 210,000 clones, 80% to 85% being singletons. In nominal health when sampled, donors likely had unrecorded immune exposures nonetheless. A remark on this clone: The antigen remains undetermined.

With 0 bases removed from V and 5 bases from J, the gap between germline ends came to 10 bases. CDR3 length equals 14 residues. Germline values: CDR1 SGHTA, CDR2 FQGTGA. Input material: PBMCs. This receptor was identified in a woman aged 40 to 49 in good health and CMV-seronegative. The chain has TRBV7-3 and TRBJ2-5; possibly TRBD2 for D (7 bases). The CDR3 DNA follows: TGTGCCAGCAGCTTAACGGGGGGGCTGGAGACCCAGTACTTC. This codes for CASSLTGGLETQYF.